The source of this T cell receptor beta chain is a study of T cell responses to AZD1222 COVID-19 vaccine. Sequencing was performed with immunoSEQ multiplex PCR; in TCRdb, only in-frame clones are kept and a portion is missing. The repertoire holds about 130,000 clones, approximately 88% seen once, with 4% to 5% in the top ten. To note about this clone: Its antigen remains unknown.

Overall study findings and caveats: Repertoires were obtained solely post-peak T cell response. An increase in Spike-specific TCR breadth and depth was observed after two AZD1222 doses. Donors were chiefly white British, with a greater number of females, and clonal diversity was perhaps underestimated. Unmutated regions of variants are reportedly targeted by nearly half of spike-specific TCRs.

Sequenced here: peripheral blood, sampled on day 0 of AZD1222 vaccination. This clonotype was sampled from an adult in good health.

Here the CDR3 reads CASSPQWDRGFAFF. CDR3 in DNA: TGTGCCAGCAGCCCTCAGTGGGACAGGGGTTTTGCTTTCTTT. The chain combines TRBV7-2 with TRBJ1-1, with 10 bases identical to TRBD1. CDR3 length equals 14 residues. Per germline, CDR1 SGHTA and CDR2 FQGNSA. The V and J ends lost 5 bases and 11 bases, in that order; junction bases with no gene match: 11.